The 17 T cell receptor beta chains below come from one sample, sequenced in a study of blood T cell repertoires in COVID-19. Assay used: immunoSEQ multiplex PCR; TCRdb lists only in-frame clones, some missing. The table includes fewer than 250,000 clones, 80% to 90% detected once. Material for sequencing was PBMCs or T cells enriched from blood (not recorded which). These receptors all stem from a woman in her forties with acute COVID-19.

V usage is TRBV3-1 (or the pseudogene TRBV3-2) and J usage is TRBJ1-2; TRBD1 aligns across 7 bases. The CDR3 has 16 amino acids. Germline trimming cut 7 bases from V and 0 bases from J; bases unmatched to any gene: 11. Germline CDR1 LGHDT, CDR2 YNNKEL (reference sequence). The CDR3 nucleotides read TGTGCCAGCAAGAGGGAAGGGGGCGTTTCTAACTATGGCTACACCTTC. It encodes CASKREGGVSNYGYTF.

This chain connects TRBV28 to TRBJ2-1, with TRBD1 matching over 7 bases. CDR3 length: 14 amino acids. The V segment lost 6 bases and the J segment 0 bases; nucleotides outside the gene matches: 2. CDR1 and CDR2 (germline): MDHEN, SYDVKM. The CDR3 nucleotides are TGTGCCAGCAGCCGGGACAGCTCCTACAATGAGCAGTTCTTC. Protein: CASSRDSSYNEQFF.

The chain uses TRBV6-6 and TRBJ2-7; a weak D match, TRBD1 (6 bases). The CDR3 consists of 15 residues. Trimming took off 6 bases at V and 1 base at J, with 16 bases between the two ends. Germline-derived CDR1 and CDR2 are MNHNY and SVGAGI (reference sequence). The CDR3 region has the DNA TGTGCCAGCAGGGCCGACAGGAGTAATTCCTACGAGCAGTACTTC. This encodes CASRADRSNSYEQYF.

The chain joins TRBV19 to TRBJ2-3; D may be TRBD1 (6 bases). The germline gives CDR1 LNHDA, CDR2 SQIVND (reference sequence). The CDR3 loop spans 17 amino acids. V lost 0 bases and J lost 6, with 19 bases in between. The CDR3 DNA sequence: TGTGCCAGTAGTATAGATCTAACTACAGGGTCTTACGATACGCAGTATTTT. Residues: CASSIDLTTGSYDTQYF.

V gene TRBV29-1 combines with J gene TRBJ2-7; D is unclear. V gave up 5 bases and J gave up 3 bases, with 17 bases separating them. The CDR3 extends over 14 amino acids. Germline CDR1 reads SQVTM; CDR2 reads ANQGSEA. The CDR3 reads CSVILLAAGYEQYF. DNA for the CDR3: TGCAGCGTTATTTTGTTGGCAGCAGGCTACGAGCAGTACTTC.

V is TRBV28 and J is TRBJ1-5; TRBD1 matches 10 bases. The J segment lost 4 bases and the V segment lost 6 bases, leaving 3 bases of the junction unmatched. This CDR3 is built from 14 residues. Germline CDR1 reads MDHEN; CDR2 reads SYDVKM. The CDR3 sequence: CASSWGQGNQPQHF. The CDR3, as DNA: TGTGCCAGCAGCTGGGGACAGGGGAATCAGCCCCAGCATTTT.

The V and J genes are TRBV28 and TRBJ1-3; no clear D. The CDR3 consists of 16 residues. Per the germline V gene, CDR1 is MDHEN and CDR2 is SYDVKM. V was shortened by 7 bases and J by 2 bases, with 18 bases between the two germline ends. The CDR3 here is CASIYGRSGTGNTIYF. The CDR3 coding sequence is TGTGCCAGCATCTATGGCAGGTCCGGCACTGGAAACACCATATATTTT.

This clone was counted once. The chain combines TRBV20-1 with TRBJ2-1; no clear D gene. V dropped 5 bases and J dropped 7 bases, with 6 bases sitting between them. In germline, CDR1 is DFQATT, CDR2 SNEGSKA (reference sequence). The CDR3 extends over 10 amino acids. The DNA of the CDR3 is TGCAGTGCTTACTGGAATGAGCAGTTCTTC. Its translation: CSAYWNEQFF.

Details on this clone: Other nucleotide sequences in the sample specify the same CDR3. The V gene is TRBV24-1, the J gene TRBJ2-1; 10 nucleotides line up with TRBD2. The trim removed 3 bases at V and 1 base at J, leaving 2 bases unmatched. The CDR3 is 16 amino acids. The germline V gene encodes CDR1 KGHDR and CDR2 SFDVKD. The DNA for the CDR3 is TGTGCCACCAGTGATCTTAGCGGGGGGTCCTACAATGAGCAGTTCTTC. Amino acid sequence: CATSDLSGGSYNEQFF.

V usage is TRBV6-5 and J usage is TRBJ2-6, with D unresolved. Trimming took 7 bases from V and 0 from J, leaving 10 bases between them. Germline values: CDR1 MNHEY, CDR2 SVGAGI. The CDR3 is 15 amino acids. The CDR3 loop reads CASTSTGSGANVLTF. Written as DNA, the CDR3 is TGTGCCAGCACCTCGACGGGCTCTGGGGCCAACGTCCTGACTTTC.

The chain's CDR3 is CASSKEPPGNTGELFF. The CDR3 nucleotides read TGTGCCAGCAGCAAAGAACCTCCAGGGAACACCGGGGAGCTGTTTTTT. The rearrangement links TRBV21-1 to TRBJ2-2; TRBD1 is the table's D call, not checked against the DNA. TRBV21-1 is marked as a pseudogene. This CDR3 comprises 16 residues.

The J gene is TRBJ2-1, the V gene TRBV19; 10 bases are shared with TRBD2. Germline V gene data show CDR1 as LNHDA and CDR2 as SQIVND (reference sequence). The V and J ends lost 1 base and 9 bases, in that order; junction bases with no gene match: 9. The CDR3 totals 16 residues. The CDR3: CASSIALGLAPGEQFF. As DNA, the CDR3 is TGTGCCAGTAGTATAGCCCTGGGACTAGCGCCAGGTGAGCAGTTCTTC.

This sequence joins TRBV7-9 and TRBJ2-1; TRBD2 matches 12 bases. Germline CDR1 reads SEHNR; CDR2 reads FQNEAQ (reference sequence). CDR3 size: 16 residues. V shed 5 bases and J 5 bases; nucleotides not matched to a gene: 7. CDR3 residues: CASSTLTSGSHNEQFF. The CDR3 region has the DNA TGTGCCAGCAGCACCCTGACTAGCGGGAGCCACAATGAGCAGTTCTTC.

This clone appeared a single time. The chain is built from TRBV18 and TRBJ1-4, with 8 bases lining up with TRBD1. The CDR3 is 16 residues long. V was pared by 3 bases and J by 8 bases, with 11 bases of the junction left unmatched. CDR1 is KGHSH, CDR2 LQKENI, per germline. CDR3 protein: CASSPSGQGPGEKLFF. The CDR3 DNA is TGTGCCAGCTCACCTTCCGGACAGGGACCTGGAGAAAAACTGTTTTTT.

CDR3 bases: TGCGCCAGCAGCCTCAGAGCGGGCGGGAGGCCCCACAATGAGCAGTTCTTC. Translation: CASSLRAGGRPHNEQFF. The chain uses TRBV4-1 and TRBJ2-1, with 8 bases aligning to TRBD2. This CDR3 comprises 17 residues. Germline values: CDR1 MGHRA, CDR2 YSYEKL. The junction had 13 bases not matched to a gene; V was cut back by 4 bases and J by 5 bases.

V usage is TRBV28 and J usage is TRBJ2-1, with D perhaps TRBD2 (7 bases). This CDR3 region has 16 residues. V was trimmed by 7 bases and J by 2 bases, leaving 18 bases between them. Germline V lookup: CDR1 MDHEN, CDR2 SYDVKM. CDR3 region: CASTPGGRSTYNEQFF. DNA for the CDR3: TGTGCCAGCACACCCGGGGGGCGGAGTACCTACAATGAGCAGTTCTTC.

V usage is TRBV7-2 and J usage is TRBJ2-3, with D unclear. The CDR3 length is 14 residues. Trimming left V 1 base short and J 3 bases short, with 8 bases between. Per the germline V gene, CDR1 is SGHTA and CDR2 is FQGNSA. This CDR3 reads CASSLDRRTDTQYF. For the CDR3, the DNA is TGTGCCAGCAGCTTAGACAGAAGAACAGATACGCAGTATTTT.